Below are 5 T cell receptor beta chains sequenced from a single sample in a study of T cell responses to AZD1222 COVID-19 vaccine. Here immunoSEQ multiplex PCR was the method, and the copy in TCRdb shows in-frame clones only, minus some. The sample gives over 110,000 clones, around 90% of which show up once; 1.5% to 2% is in the top ten. The sequences come from peripheral blood, collected 28 days after the second AZD1222 dose. These receptors were collected from an adult who received the AZD1222 COVID-19 vaccine.

This clone was detected only a few times. This chain uses TRBV5-4 with TRBJ2-3; the match to TRBD2 covers 10 bases. Germline-derived CDR1 and CDR2 are SGHNT and YYREEE (reference sequence). There are 16 residues in the CDR3. Trimming took 1 base from V and 5 from J; bases not matched to a gene: 7. CDR3 sequence: CASSLYGLAGGDTQYF. CDR3 sequence (DNA): TGTGCCAGCAGCTTGTATGGTTTAGCGGGAGGAGATACGCAGTATTTT.

J is TRBJ2-7 and V is TRBV12-3 or TRBV12-4; unclear D gene. CDR3 length: 12 amino acids. Deletions cut 3 bases from V and 1 base from J, with 4 bases between. Here the CDR3 reads CASSFVSYEQYF. The CDR3 DNA sequence: TGTGCCAGCAGTTTTGTTTCCTACGAGCAGTACTTC.

This sequence joins TRBV19 and TRBJ1-6, with TRBD1 matching over 8 bases. This CDR3 is built from 14 residues. Trimming took 9 bases from V and 15 from J; bases not matched to a gene: 16. Germline V lookup: CDR1 LNHDA, CDR2 SQIVND (reference sequence). As DNA, the CDR3 is TGTGCCAGAAGAACCGGGACAGGAGATCCACTCCTCCACTTT. Translated: CARRTGTGDPLLHF.

The chain has TRBV4-3 and TRBJ1-1; D not certain. V was clipped by 0 bases and J by 5 bases, with 13 bases between them. This CDR3 has 15 residues. Looked up from germline, CDR1 is LGHNA and CDR2 is YSLEER. Here the CDR3 DNA reads TGCGCCAGCAGCCAAGATCGTCAGAGAGGTACTGAAGCTTTCTTT. Encoded protein: CASSQDRQRGTEAFF.

The chain joins TRBV12-3 or TRBV12-4 to TRBJ2-2; no clear D gene. This CDR3 is built from 12 residues. V was pared by 4 bases and J by 7 bases, with 7 bases between. CDR3 loop: CASSSTIGELFF. As DNA, the CDR3 is TGTGCCAGCAGTTCGACAATCGGGGAGCTGTTTTTT.